This T cell receptor beta chain stems from a study of immune evolution from preneoplasia to lung adenocarcinoma. TCRdb's table, derived via immunoSEQ multiplex PCR, lists solely in-frame clones and lacks some. The top ten hold 4.2% of the sample, which has about 14,000 clones, roughly 80% seen once. V dropped 5 bases and J dropped 0; count of bases not matched to a gene: 8. Germline assignment: CDR1 SGHVS and CDR2 FNYEAQ. This CDR3 has 17 residues. The chain links TRBV7-6 to TRBJ2-7; TRBD2 matches at 12 bases. Material for sequencing was FFPE minimally invasive lung adenocarcinoma tissue. The origin of this receptor is a person aged 70 to 79 with lung adenocarcinoma. CDR3 amino acids: CASSPWTSGTSSYEQYF. Written as DNA, the CDR3 is TGTGCCAGCAGCCCCTGGACTAGCGGGACCAGCTCCTACGAGCAGTACTTC. The full variable domain, rest sourced from reference TRBV7-6 and TRBJ2-7, is GAGVSQSPRYKVTKRGQDVALRCDPISGHVSLYWYRQALGQGPEFLTYFNYEAQQDKSGLPNDRFSAERPEGSISTLTIQRTEQRDSAMYRCASSPWTSGTSSYEQYFGPGTRLTVT.